The 26 T cell receptor beta chains in this list originate from one sample, sequenced in a study of a mutant IDH1 vaccine in newly diagnosed glioma. This table comes from immunoSEQ multiplex PCR, and its TCRdb copy is limited to in-frame clones, with some not included. The table has 70,000 to 90,000 clones, 90% to 95% seen once. The time point here: week 5, during vaccination. The investigators gave 300 ug of mutant IDH1 20-mer peptide in each vaccine dose, together with topical imiquimod. No antigens are known for them. The sample in question was PBMCs, obtained from a glioma patient whose treatment included an IDH1 peptide vaccine. The receptors derive from a woman in her forties or fifties with glioma.

The CDR3 spells CASTRTGFSYEQYF. CDR3 in DNA: TGTGCCAGCACCCGAACAGGGTTCTCCTACGAGCAGTACTTC. The chain employs TRBV11-1 and TRBJ2-7; the D gene is possibly TRBD1 (6 bases). CDR1 SGHAT and CDR2 FQDESV come from the germline V gene (reference sequence). V dropped 7 bases and J dropped 0 bases, with 13 bases sitting between them. This CDR3 contains 14 residues.

V and J are TRBV7-2 and TRBJ1-1; D perhaps matches TRBD1 (6 bases). Deletions cut 8 bases from V and 7 bases from J, with 20 bases between. Germline V CDR1 and CDR2: SGHTA, FQGNSA. The CDR3 loop spans 14 amino acids. The chain's CDR3 is CASGGTDRFGEAFF. Here the CDR3 DNA reads TGTGCCAGCGGCGGTACTGACAGGTTTGGTGAAGCTTTCTTT.

The chain links TRBV30 to TRBJ2-7; the D gene is possibly TRBD2 (6 bases). V gave up 5 bases and J gave up 3 bases, with 14 bases separating them. The germline V gene has CDR1 GTSNPN and CDR2 SVGIG (reference sequence). The CDR3 contains 13 residues. The chain's CDR3 is CAWGRGVNYEQYF. CDR3 nucleotides: TGTGCCTGGGGACGCGGGGTTAACTACGAGCAGTACTTC.

The chain combines TRBV10-3 with TRBJ1-1, with 9 bases matching TRBD1. The germline CDR1 and CDR2 sequences are ENHRY and SYGVKD. The junction had 4 bases not matched to a gene; V was cut back by 7 bases and J by 1 base. The CDR3 has 14 residues. Written as DNA, the CDR3 is TGTGCCATCAAGACAGGGGGTTCGAACACTGAAGCTTTCTTT. It specifies CAIKTGGSNTEAFF.

The genes are TRBV27 and TRBJ1-1; D unresolved. Trimming cost V 5 bases and J 3 bases, with 13 bases left between them. Germline V lookup: CDR1 MNHEY, CDR2 SMNVEV (reference sequence). CDR3 length: 14 amino acids. As DNA, the CDR3 is TGTGCCAGCAGTCCCGGAGAGGTATACACTGAAGCTTTCTTT. Amino acid sequence: CASSPGEVYTEAFF.

The V gene is TRBV7-9, the J gene TRBJ2-3; no clear D. Germline CDR1 SEHNR, CDR2 FQNEAQ (reference sequence). CDR3 length: 15 residues. V was shortened by 1 base and J by 2 bases, with 10 bases between the two germline ends. The chain's CDR3 is CASSLDSPTTDTQYF. In nucleotides, the CDR3 is TGTGCCAGCAGCTTAGACTCGCCAACCACAGATACGCAGTATTTT.

The chain recombines TRBV2 with TRBJ2-5; the D gene is possibly TRBD1 (5 bases). CDR1 is SNHLY, CDR2 FYNNEI, per germline. The CDR3 is made up of 16 amino acids. V was cut by 6 bases and J by 0 bases, with 17 bases left in between. The CDR3 DNA is TGTGCCAGCAGCGGCCTCGACAGCTGGTACCAAGAGACCCAGTACTTC. It specifies CASSGLDSWYQETQYF.

The chain carries TRBV6-5 and TRBJ1-5, with D hard to call. From germline, CDR1 is MNHEY and CDR2 SVGAGI. Trimming took off 5 bases at V and 1 base at J, with 6 bases between the two ends. This CDR3 is 13 amino acids long. CDR3: CASSGRSNQPQHF. The CDR3 DNA reads as TGTGCCAGCAGTGGACGGAGCAATCAGCCCCAGCATTTT.

The rearrangement links TRBV5-1 to TRBJ2-7; TRBD1 aligns across 9 bases. From germline, CDR1 is SGHRS and CDR2 YFSETQ. Losses at the gene ends were 3 bases for V and 5 bases for J; bases not matched to a gene: 12. The length of the CDR3 is 16 residues. CDR3 residues: CASSSKLGQGAHEQYF. The CDR3 region has the DNA TGCGCCAGCAGCTCGAAACTGGGACAGGGAGCTCACGAGCAGTACTTC.

This clone was found once. The rearrangement joins TRBV6-5 to TRBJ2-1; D is unclear. CDR1 and CDR2 (germline): MNHEY, SVGAGI. Trimming stripped 2 bases from V and 6 bases from J, with 11 bases between. The CDR3 spans 14 residues. The CDR3 DNA reads as TGTGCCAGCAGTTACCCGGGCCTTCCCAATGAGCAGTTCTTC. Encoded protein: CASSYPGLPNEQFF.

The chain couples TRBV6-5 to TRBJ2-3; TRBD2 aligns across 11 bases. CDR1 is MNHEY, CDR2 SVGAGI, per germline. Trimming removed 6 bases from V and 2 bases from J; junction bases left unmatched: 4. CDR3 length: 15 residues. The DNA for the CDR3 is TGTGCCAGCAGGGGGACTAGCGGAATCACAGATACGCAGTATTTT. It specifies CASRGTSGITDTQYF.

This clone has just one count. The chain has TRBV10-2 and TRBJ2-5; perhaps TRBD1 as D (6 bases). The CDR3 has 13 residues. Between the trimmed V and J ends, which lost 4 bases and 4 bases, there was a span of 10 bases. Germline assignment: CDR1 WSHSY and CDR2 SAAADI. The CDR3 nucleotides are TGCGCCAGCAGTGTAGGGGGACCAGAGACCCAGTACTTC. Translated, it gives CASSVGGPETQYF.

The chain uses TRBV28 and TRBJ1-1, with D uncertain. This CDR3 is 15 amino acids long. The germline V and J ends were trimmed by 0 bases and 1 base, with 9 bases remaining between them. Germline CDR1 reads MDHEN; CDR2 reads SYDVKM. CDR3 region: CASSLWRDRNTEAFF. The CDR3 DNA is TGTGCCAGCAGTTTATGGCGGGATCGGAACACTGAAGCTTTCTTT.

The chain uses TRBV27 and TRBJ1-6, with 9 bases that match TRBD1. The ends lost 6 bases at V and 10 bases at J; junction bases unmatched: 10. The CDR3 is 15 residues long. Germline V gene data show CDR1 as MNHEY and CDR2 as SMNVEV (reference sequence). The CDR3: CASRSGTGSDSPLHF. The CDR3 region has the DNA TGTGCCAGCAGATCCGGGACAGGGTCTGACTCACCCCTCCACTTT.

This chain links TRBV4-1 with TRBJ1-1; D not certain. CDR1 and CDR2 from the germline V gene are MGHRA and YSYEKL. V was trimmed by 0 bases and J by 5 bases, leaving 16 bases between them. The CDR3 is 16 residues long. The CDR3 spells CASSQDVSRPATEAFF. The CDR3 coding sequence is TGCGCCAGCAGCCAAGATGTTTCCAGGCCGGCGACTGAAGCTTTCTTT.

The gene calls are TRBV19 and TRBJ2-1; TRBD1 matches 7 bases. The V gene's germline CDR1 is LNHDA and CDR2 SQIVND (reference sequence). After removal of 1 base from V and 0 bases from J, the junction contained 6 bases not matched to a gene. The CDR3 runs to 17 residues. The CDR3 loop is CASSIVRGDSSYNEQFF. In nucleotides, the CDR3 is TGTGCCAGTAGTATAGTAAGAGGGGACAGCTCCTACAATGAGCAGTTCTTC.

DNA of the CDR3: TGTGCCAGCACTCCCTCCGGGACTAGCTATTCCTACGAGCAGTACTTC. This codes for CASTPSGTSYSYEQYF. The chain combines TRBV27 with TRBJ2-7; 9 bases map to TRBD2. The V gene end was trimmed by 7 bases and the J gene end by 1 base; junction bases not matched to a gene: 11. In germline, CDR1 is MNHEY, CDR2 SMNVEV (reference sequence). The CDR3 totals 16 residues.

The CDR3 sequence is CASSPTYPYGYTF. The DNA for the CDR3 is TGTGCCAGCAGTCCTACCTATCCCTATGGCTACACCTTC. The V gene is TRBV6-5, the J gene TRBJ1-2; D is uncertain. The V gene's germline CDR1 is MNHEY and CDR2 SVGAGI. The CDR3 loop spans 13 amino acids. Trimming removed 5 bases at V and 4 bases at J, with 11 bases between.

The V and J genes are TRBV5-1 and TRBJ1-4, with 10 bases that match TRBD1. V shed 3 bases and J 8 bases; nucleotides not matched to a gene: 4. Germline assignment: CDR1 SGHRS and CDR2 YFSETQ. CDR3 length equals 14 residues. CDR3 bases: TGCGCCAGCAGCTGGACAGGGGGACGGGAAAAACTGTTTTTT. This gives the protein CASSWTGGREKLFF.

The chain couples TRBV2 to TRBJ2-7; tentative D call: TRBD1 (5 bases). The CDR3 covers 13 residues. V was shortened by 3 bases and J by 1 base, with 7 bases between the two germline ends. Germline V gene data show CDR1 as SNHLY and CDR2 as FYNNEI. CDR3 nucleotide sequence: TGTGCCAGCAGTGATGGGGCTTCCTACGAGCAGTACTTC. Protein: CASSDGASYEQYF. The whole variable domain, remainder taken from reference TRBV2 and TRBJ2-7, is EPEVTQTPSHQVTQMGQEVILRCVPISNHLYFYWYRQILGQKVEFLVSFYNNEISEKSEIFDDQFSVERPDGSNFTLKIRSTKLEDSAMYFCASSDGASYEQYFGPGTRLTVT.

This rearrangement joins TRBV18 to TRBJ2-5, with unresolved D. Germline V lookup: CDR1 KGHSH, CDR2 LQKENI. CDR3 length: 12 amino acids. V was shortened by 5 bases and J by 3 bases, with 7 bases between the two germline ends. The CDR3 bases are TGTGCCAGCTCAAGGGTGGAAGAGACCCAGTACTTC. Residues: CASSRVEETQYF.

The chain combines TRBV5-1 with TRBJ2-1; perhaps D is TRBD1 or TRBD2 (5 bases each). This CDR3 has 13 amino acids. The germline gives CDR1 SGHRS, CDR2 YFSETQ. V was cut by 4 bases and J by 10 bases, with 15 bases left in between. In DNA form, the CDR3 reads TGCGCCAGCAGCGGGACGGAACCTTGGGAGCAGTTCTTC. Translating it yields CASSGTEPWEQFF.

J is TRBJ2-2 and V is TRBV9; TRBD1 agrees at 10 bases. The CDR3 covers 16 residues. The germline V gene encodes CDR1 SGDLS and CDR2 YYNGEE. V shed 4 bases, J shed 5 bases, and the junction held 8 bases outside the gene matches. CDR3 nucleotides: TGTGCCAGCAGCCCTCAGGGGGGACAGGGGACCGGGGAGCTGTTTTTT. Translation: CASSPQGGQGTGELFF.

The chain uses TRBV30 and TRBJ1-1; D is possibly TRBD1 (5 bases). The CDR3 is 12 residues long. Germline V gives CDR1 GTSNPN, CDR2 SVGIG (reference sequence). Deletions cut 2 bases from V and 4 bases from J, with 8 bases between. CDR3 sequence reads: CAWSTTGTEAFF. CDR3 coding DNA: TGTGCCTGGAGTACTACAGGCACTGAAGCTTTCTTT.

V usage is TRBV10-2 and J usage is TRBJ1-2; 10 bases match TRBD1. The V gene end was trimmed by 8 bases and the J gene end by 4 bases; junction bases not matched to a gene: 4. The CDR3 loop spans 13 amino acids. Germline CDR1 is WSHSY and CDR2 is SAAADI. The chain's CDR3 is CASADRGFYGYTF. The CDR3 DNA reads as TGCGCCAGCGCGGACAGGGGGTTCTATGGCTACACCTTC.

The rearrangement links TRBV4-1 to TRBJ2-1; perhaps D is TRBD1 or TRBD2 (5 bases each). V lost 4 bases and J lost 10, with 11 bases in between. This CDR3 has 12 residues. CDR1 MGHRA and CDR2 YSYEKL come from the germline V gene. CDR3 bases: TGCGCCAGCAGCCCCCCCGGGACCGAGCAGTTCTTC. Amino acids: CASSPPGTEQFF.